This entry lists 32 T cell receptor beta chains sequenced from one sample in a study of response to subunit inactivated influenza vaccine listed by TCRdb under 2018. Library preparation employed RT-PCR. Sequencing was performed on an Illumina HiSeq 2500. TCRdb reprocessed the public reads (quality trimming at Q25 with fastp, clone calling with MiXCR) and kept in-frame beta chains. Duplicate CDR3 protein sequences are folded into a single record with the most common DNA and genes. This sample holds around 750,000 distinct CDR3 sequences; less than 25% were observed only once. The ten largest clones take up roughly 10% of the sample. The specimen comprised PBMCs from blood, sampled 4 to 6 days after vaccination. These receptors were collected from a man aged 50-59 years who received an inactivated influenza vaccine. Donor details come from another sample of the same person, matched by shared clones.

J is TRBJ2-7 and V is TRBV7-2; 10 bases agree with TRBD2. J lost 5 bases, V lost 6 bases, and 7 bases had no gene match. In germline, CDR1 is SGHTA, CDR2 FQGNSA. The CDR3 covers 14 residues. As DNA, the CDR3 is TGTGCCAGCAGGGCTAGCGGGAGTATCGACGAGCAGTACTTC. Protein product: CASRASGSIDEQYF.

This chain uses TRBV30 with TRBJ2-1; D call uncertain. The germline V and J ends were trimmed by 2 bases and 0 bases, with 17 bases remaining between them. Germline V CDR1 and CDR2: GTSNPN, SVGIG (reference sequence). The CDR3 runs to 17 residues. CDR3: CAWSLPRLRSSYNEQFF. In nucleotides, the CDR3 is TGTGCCTGGAGTTTACCCCGACTCCGAAGCTCCTACAATGAGCAGTTCTTC.

The chain is built from TRBV29-1 and TRBJ2-1; 11 positions agree with TRBD2. The V and J ends lost 3 bases and 9 bases, in that order; junction bases with no gene match: 10. The CDR3 consists of 15 residues. Germline V lookup: CDR1 SQVTM, CDR2 ANQGSEA. CDR3 DNA: TGCAGCGTTGATGGGCTAGCGGGAGGATTGGGTGAGCAGTTCTTC. Protein product: CSVDGLAGGLGEQFF.

This clonotype was detected many times. The chain has TRBV12-3 or TRBV12-4 and TRBJ1-1; a weak D match, TRBD1 (6 bases). V was clipped by 8 bases and J by 2 bases, with 15 bases between them. The CDR3 has 14 residues. CDR3 loop: CASSVGHQNTEAFF. DNA for the CDR3: TGTGCCAGCTCGGTGGGACACCAAAACACTGAAGCTTTCTTT.

A few counts support this clonotype. V gene TRBV20-1 combines with J gene TRBJ2-1; D remains unclear. V shed 4 bases and J shed 12 bases, with 10 bases lying between them. From germline, CDR1 is DFQATT and CDR2 SNEGSKA (reference sequence). The CDR3 covers 10 residues. For the CDR3, the DNA is TGCAGTGCTACTCTTAAGGGGCAGTTCTTC. Its translation is CSATLKGQFF.

A note on this clonotype: One end of the junction is discordant with germline, which a read error may explain. The chain joins TRBV11-2 to TRBJ2-1; D remains ambiguous. The CDR3 is 13 residues long. The germline V gene encodes CDR1 SGHAT and CDR2 FQNNGV. CDR3 loop: CASSLDRTAEQFF. In DNA form, the CDR3 reads TGTGCCAGCAGCCTAGACCGGACCGCTGAGCAGTTCTTC. Full variable domain (rest looked up from reference TRBV11-2 and TRBJ2-1): EAGVAQSPRYKIIEKRQSVAFWCNPISGHATLYWYQQILGQGPKLLIQFQNNGVVDDSQLPKDRFSAERLKGVDSTLKIQPAKLEDSAVYLCASSLDRTAEQFFGPGTRLTVL.

J is TRBJ1-1 and V is TRBV5-1, with D unclear. Germline values: CDR1 SGHRS, CDR2 YFSETQ. This CDR3 is 14 amino acids long. V dropped 0 bases and J dropped 2 bases, with 8 bases sitting between them. DNA for the CDR3: TGCGCCAGCAGCTTGGATTCAGCTAACACTGAAGCTTTCTTT. As protein: CASSLDSANTEAFF.

This chain joins TRBV2 and TRBJ2-2; 9 bases align to TRBD1. With V trimmed by 4 bases and J by 3 bases, 3 bases remained unmatched. The CDR3 has 15 amino acids. Germline V gene data show CDR1 as SNHLY and CDR2 as FYNNEI. The CDR3 reads CASSADRGDTGELFF. For the CDR3, the DNA is TGTGCCAGCAGTGCGGACAGGGGCGACACCGGGGAGCTGTTTTTT.

The CDR3: CASSFRTGEYTDTQYF. The CDR3 nucleotides are TGTGCCAGCAGCTTTCGGACAGGGGAGTACACAGATACGCAGTATTTT. The chain couples TRBV5-5 to TRBJ2-3; TRBD1 matches 9 bases. The junction had 6 bases not matched to a gene; V was cut back by 2 bases and J by 2 bases. The CDR3 is made up of 16 amino acids. CDR1 and CDR2 (germline): SGHKS, YYEKEE (reference sequence).

In this sample, this clonotype turned up a few times. V is TRBV11-2 and J is TRBJ2-3, with 11 bases identical to TRBD2. Germline CDR1 reads SGHAT; CDR2 reads FQNNGV. V lost 5 bases and J lost 5; bases outside the gene matches: 6. This CDR3 contains 15 residues. CDR3: CASSPTSGAIDTQYF. The DNA for the CDR3 is TGTGCCAGCAGCCCGACTAGCGGGGCAATAGATACGCAGTATTTT.

There are a few counts of this clonotype. The chain links TRBV12-3 or TRBV12-4 to TRBJ1-1; 8 bases line up with TRBD1. V was pared by 2 bases and J by 7 bases, with 9 bases of the junction left unmatched. CDR3 size: 15 residues. The DNA of the CDR3 is TGTGCCAGCAGTTTACTACAGGGGGGTTCAGGTGAAGCTTTCTTT. Amino acid sequence: CASSLLQGGSGEAFF.

This clonotype was counted ten times or more. The rearrangement joins TRBV29-1 to TRBJ1-2; 7 bases are a match to TRBD1. With 7 bases clipped from V and 6 bases from J, the junction kept 8 bases outside the gene matches. Germline V gene sequence: CDR1 SQVTM, CDR2 ANQGSEA. The CDR3 runs to 12 residues. The CDR3 here is CSGLTGSHGYTF. The DNA of the CDR3 is TGCAGCGGGCTGACAGGGAGCCATGGCTACACCTTC.

This clonotype was found many times. The V and J genes are TRBV7-8 and TRBJ1-1; TRBD1 agrees at 7 bases. The trim removed 5 bases at V and 6 bases at J, leaving 9 bases unmatched. The CDR3 spans 14 residues. Germline values: CDR1 SGHVS, CDR2 FQNEAQ. The CDR3 DNA follows: TGTGCCAGCAGCGCAGACAGGGTGGTAGCTGAAGCTTTCTTT. Its protein product is CASSADRVVAEAFF.

This clonotype has at least ten counts. The rearrangement uses TRBV2 and TRBJ2-3; the match to TRBD1 covers 8 bases. Germline loops: CDR1 SNHLY, CDR2 FYNNEI. J lost 1 base, V lost 3 bases, and 6 bases had no gene match. The CDR3 loop spans 16 amino acids. The CDR3 DNA is TGTGCCAGCAGTGATAATCGGGGACAGGGCACAGATACGCAGTATTTT. It is translated as CASSDNRGQGTDTQYF.

The genes are TRBV12-3 or TRBV12-4 and TRBJ2-3; TRBD1 matches 8 bases. J lost 4 bases, V lost 6 bases, and 9 bases had no gene match. CDR3 length: 15 amino acids. The CDR3 nucleotides are TGTGCCAGCAGACAGGGACAGGCACAATCAGATACGCAGTATTTT. Translation gives CASRQGQAQSDTQYF.

This clonotype was found a few times. The CDR3: CAIKMDSSTYNEQFF. CDR3 sequence (DNA): TGTGCCATCAAAATGGACAGCTCTACCTACAATGAGCAGTTCTTC. V and J are TRBV10-3 and TRBJ2-1, with TRBD1 as a possible D gene (6 bases). This CDR3 comprises 15 residues. In germline, CDR1 is ENHRY, CDR2 SYGVKD. The ends were cut back, 7 bases at V and 2 bases at J, with 15 bases in the middle.

The chain is built from TRBV20-1 and TRBJ2-7; D remains unclear. V lost 0 bases to trimming and J lost 2 bases, with 8 bases between them. The V gene's germline CDR1 is DFQATT and CDR2 SNEGSKA (reference sequence). The CDR3 loop spans 13 amino acids. The CDR3 loop reads CSARDRGPYEQYF. The CDR3 DNA reads TGCAGTGCTAGAGATCGAGGCCCCTACGAGCAGTACTTC.

The chain links TRBV4-2 to TRBJ2-2; TRBD2 matches 15 bases. J lost 0 bases, V lost 4 bases, and 6 bases had no gene match. CDR1 LGHNA and CDR2 YNFKEQ come from the germline V gene. The CDR3 sequence is 19 residues long. The CDR3 here is CASSLLRTSGGANTGELFF. The CDR3 DNA reads as TGTGCCAGCAGCCTACTGCGGACTAGCGGGGGGGCGAACACCGGGGAGCTGTTTTTT.

A single count supports this clonotype. The V gene is TRBV4-1, the J gene TRBJ2-1, with TRBD2 matching over 10 bases. The CDR3 sequence is 19 residues long. The V gene end was trimmed by 0 bases and the J gene end by 4 bases; junction bases not matched to a gene: 12. Germline V CDR1 and CDR2: MGHRA, YSYEKL. The CDR3 here is CASSQDYLAGGMGYNEQFF. For the CDR3, the DNA is TGCGCCAGCAGCCAAGATTACTTAGCGGGGGGTATGGGTTACAATGAGCAGTTCTTC.

There are many counts of this clonotype. The genes are TRBV7-9 and TRBJ1-1; D gene unclear. CDR1 and CDR2 (germline): SEHNR, FQNEAQ (reference sequence). The CDR3 sequence is 12 residues long. V was trimmed by 5 bases and J by 5 bases, leaving 9 bases between them. CDR3 sequence: CASSPPQTEAFF. The DNA of the CDR3 is TGTGCCAGCAGCCCCCCACAGACTGAAGCTTTCTTT.

This clonotype appeared a single time. The genes are TRBV4-3 and TRBJ2-7, with D perhaps matching TRBD1 (5 bases). The CDR3 contains 14 residues. Trimming stripped 4 bases from V and 0 bases from J, with 10 bases between. Looked up from germline, CDR1 is LGHNA and CDR2 is YSLEER. DNA for the CDR3: TGCGCCAGCAGCCGCGGACATTCCTCCTACGAGCAGTACTTC. This encodes CASSRGHSSYEQYF.

The chain combines TRBV12-3 or TRBV12-4 with TRBJ2-1; maybe TRBD1 (7 bases). The CDR3 consists of 13 residues. V was shortened by 3 bases and J by 9 bases, with 12 bases between the two germline ends. The CDR3 DNA is TGTGCCAGCAGTTTGGAGGGGGCCGCTGAGCAGTTCTTC. Amino acid sequence: CASSLEGAAEQFF.

The CDR3 DNA follows: TGTGCCATCAGTGGTGGGGGTGCCCTCGGGGATACGCAGTATTTT. It yields the protein CAISGGGALGDTQYF. The chain uses TRBV10-3 and TRBJ2-3; D is tentatively TRBD1 or TRBD2 (5 bases each). The CDR3 loop spans 15 amino acids. From germline, CDR1 is ENHRY and CDR2 SYGVKD. The V end lost 4 bases, the J end lost 6 bases, and 17 bases lay between the germline ends.

A few counts support this clonotype. The chain links TRBV5-1 to TRBJ1-2, with D perhaps matching TRBD1 (5 bases). The CDR3 extends over 17 amino acids. From germline, CDR1 is SGHRS and CDR2 YFSETQ. V was pared by 4 bases and J by 0 bases, with 19 bases between. The CDR3 protein is CASSPIPPDSSNYGYTF. The CDR3 DNA reads as TGCGCCAGCAGCCCAATCCCTCCCGACAGTTCTAACTATGGCTACACCTTC.

This clonotype has a handful of counts. V gene TRBV20-1 combines with J gene TRBJ2-5; D not resolved. The germline V gene encodes CDR1 DFQATT and CDR2 SNEGSKA (reference sequence). Between the trimmed V and J ends, which lost 5 bases and 6 bases, there was a span of 19 bases. This CDR3 comprises 14 residues. CDR3 amino acids: CSAPPGLTFQTQYF. The CDR3 nucleotides read TGCAGTGCTCCTCCGGGCCTTACCTTCCAGACCCAGTACTTC.

CDR3 in amino acids: CASSFQGTSGGSEQFF. In DNA form, the CDR3 reads TGTGCCAGCAGTTTCCAAGGGACTAGCGGGGGTTCTGAGCAGTTCTTC. V is TRBV12-3 or TRBV12-4 and J is TRBJ2-1; 14 bases line up with TRBD2. The trim removed 3 bases at V and 9 bases at J, leaving 7 bases unmatched. The CDR3 is 16 amino acids.

The chain carries TRBV25-1 and TRBJ2-7, with 7 positions matching TRBD2. The V and J ends lost 5 bases and 3 bases, in that order; junction bases with no gene match: 10. This CDR3 is built from 15 residues. Germline-derived CDR1 and CDR2 are MGHDK and SYGVNS. The CDR3 DNA reads as TGTGCCAGCAGTCCACAAGGACTAGGTGGCTACGAGCAGTACTTC. Translated, it gives CASSPQGLGGYEQYF.

The chain employs TRBV28 and TRBJ2-3, with TRBD1 matching over 9 bases. With V trimmed by 10 bases and J by 4 bases, 6 bases remained unmatched. The CDR3 has 13 residues. Germline loops: CDR1 MDHEN, CDR2 SYDVKM. In DNA form, the CDR3 reads TGTGCCACCATACGACAGGGGGCAGATACGCAGTATTTT. It codes for CATIRQGADTQYF.

This clonotype was seen more than once but under ten times. The genes are TRBV10-3 and TRBJ1-5, with a possible D match to TRBD1 (6 bases). The V gene lost 2 bases and the J gene lost 4 bases, with 12 bases spanning the gap. CDR3 length: 15 residues. Germline lookup yields CDR1 ENHRY and CDR2 SYGVKD. DNA of the CDR3: TGTGCCATCAGTGAGCTGGGGACACAGAATCAGCCCCAGCATTTT. It specifies CAISELGTQNQPQHF.

This clonotype occurred a few times. The V and J genes are TRBV7-9 and TRBJ1-2; TRBD1 is a possible D gene (6 bases). The CDR3 is 14 amino acids. Per germline, CDR1 SEHNR and CDR2 FQNEAQ (reference sequence). V gave up 5 bases and J gave up 8 bases, with 18 bases separating them. DNA for the CDR3: TGTGCCAGCAGCCCGAGTGTGACAGGCTGGGGCTACACCTTC. It specifies CASSPSVTGWGYTF.

This chain connects TRBV6-1 to TRBJ2-7, with D possibly matching TRBD2 (7 bases). The germline CDR1 and CDR2 sequences are MNHNS and SASEGT. Trimming shortened V by 5 bases and J by 2 bases, and 13 bases separated the two germline ends. The CDR3 is 14 residues long. The CDR3 reads CASSRRGATYEQYF. The CDR3 DNA sequence: TGTGCCAGCAGTCGACGGGGGGCAACCTACGAGCAGTACTTC.

The chain joins TRBV12-3 or TRBV12-4 to TRBJ2-6; tentative D call: TRBD1 (5 bases). Deletions cut 3 bases from V and 4 bases from J, with 28 bases between. This CDR3 region has 21 residues. This CDR3 is CASSFLLGAGKPGKGANVLTF. The CDR3 nucleotides are TGTGCCAGCAGTTTCCTTCTTGGGGCAGGAAAACCCGGTAAGGGGGCCAACGTCCTGACTTTC.